One T cell receptor (beta chain) is described in this entry. The germline CDR1 and CDR2 sequences are SGHTS and YDEGEE. The CDR3 is 15 amino acids. Trimming took off 4 bases at V and 2 bases at J, with 10 bases between the two ends. The authors' processing: Amplified reference gene primers provided the basis for estimating nucleated cell counts. Only in-frame clones appear in the TCRdb table, and some are missing; sequencing was by immunoSEQ multiplex PCR. That table is the source of V, J and clone size, and D and trimming were worked out from the DNA. The repertoire holds 150,000 to 200,000 clones, with roughly 84% as singletons. This specimen belongs to a study of blood T cell repertoires in COVID-19. Study overall: PBMCs, B-cell-depleted T cells, or T cells provided the cDNA or gDNA that made up the material.

V and J are TRBV5-8 and TRBJ2-6; D is perhaps TRBD2 (6 bases). Sequencing used peripheral blood. The sequence was obtained from a woman over 75 with acute or convalescent COVID-19. The CDR3 is CASSPGTAGANVLTF. The CDR3, as DNA: TGTGCCAGCAGCCCCGGGACTGCTGGGGCCAACGTCCTGACTTTC.